This TCR beta chain came from a study of blood T cell repertoires in COVID-19. Study-level information: COVID-19 samples, acute and convalescent, were from the United States, Italy and Spain. Sources were T cells, B-cell-depleted T cells, or PBMCs; the material itself was cDNA or gDNA.

In the authors' workflow: Reference gene primer amplification gave nucleated cell count estimates. TCRdb keeps only in-frame clones here, not all; method: immunoSEQ multiplex PCR. V and J calls plus clone size are reproduced from that table; the DNA served to infer D and trimming. Of roughly 250,000 clones in the sample, more than 60% were seen once. The germline gives CDR1 GTSNPN, CDR2 SVGIG (reference sequence). The ends lost 4 bases at V and 1 base at J; junction bases unmatched: 12. The CDR3 covers 19 residues. The chain employs TRBV30 and TRBJ2-2; 13 bases map to TRBD2. The sequence derives from a woman in her 40s with active or convalescent COVID-19. Specimen: peripheral blood. CDR3 amino acids: CAWNLWPGLAGMNTGELFF. CDR3 DNA sequence: TGTGCCTGGAACCTATGGCCGGGACTAGCGGGGATGAACACCGGGGAGCTGTTTTTT.